Presented here are 5 T cell receptor beta chains from one specimen sequenced in a study of T cells in Graves' hyperthyroidism and ophthalmopathy. The CDR3 regions of TCR beta were amplified from RNA transcripts. HTBI primers drove first-round RT-PCR of the TCR CDR3. TCRdb re-called the multiplex PCR reads through MiXCR, storing one row per CDR3 protein. Of 500,000 to 650,000 distinct CDR3 sequences listed, 12% to 15% are singletons. The sequencing sample was made of blood. The receptor set was obtained from a woman aged 40-49 years with Graves' hyperthyroidism.

The V and J genes are TRBV20-1 and TRBJ1-5; 7 nucleotides agree with TRBD1. Looked up from germline, CDR1 is DFQATT and CDR2 is SNEGSKA (reference sequence). This CDR3 is 15 amino acids long. V was pared by 0 bases and J by 2 bases, with 4 bases of the junction left unmatched. The CDR3 DNA follows: TGCAGTGCTAGAGAGAGGGGGCTTGGCAATCAGCCCCAGCATTTT. As protein: CSARERGLGNQPQHF.

This clonotype was picked up many times. The rearrangement joins TRBV5-1 to TRBJ2-3; 7 bases line up with TRBD2. Losses at the gene ends were 4 bases for V and 4 bases for J; bases not matched to a gene: 12. Germline V CDR1 and CDR2: SGHRS, YFSETQ. The CDR3 runs to 16 residues. CDR3 sequence (DNA): TGCGCCAGCAGCCCCTATGGACTGGGGAGGGCAGATACGCAGTATTTT. Translation: CASSPYGLGRADTQYF.

This clonotype has more than one count but fewer than ten. V and J are TRBV20-1 and TRBJ1-1; 10 bases are shared with TRBD1. The CDR3 spans 16 residues. Germline V gene sequence: CDR1 DFQATT, CDR2 SNEGSKA (reference sequence). V lost 0 bases and J lost 1; bases outside the gene matches: 5. CDR3 DNA: TGCAGTGCTAGAGATAGGGGACAGGGGAGGAACACTGAAGCTTTCTTT. Translated, it gives CSARDRGQGRNTEAFF.

This clonotype was counted a few times. The rearrangement links TRBV20-1 to TRBJ2-4, with 10 bases fitting TRBD1. The J segment lost 6 bases and the V segment lost 5 bases, leaving 13 bases of the junction unmatched. Germline V gene sequence: CDR1 DFQATT, CDR2 SNEGSKA (reference sequence). The CDR3 sequence is 16 residues long. The DNA for the CDR3 is TGCAGTGCTCGACCCGGGACAGGGGACTTGTTAAACATTCAGTACTTC. Translating it yields CSARPGTGDLLNIQYF.

There are many counts of this clonotype. The V and J genes are TRBV27 and TRBJ1-1, with TRBD1 identical over 7 bases. Germline V lookup: CDR1 MNHEY, CDR2 SMNVEV (reference sequence). V lost 1 base and J lost 0; bases outside the gene matches: 5. The CDR3 loop spans 16 amino acids. In nucleotides, the CDR3 is TGTGCCAGCAGTTTATATGGGACAGCTTTGAACACTGAAGCTTTCTTT. It is translated as CASSLYGTALNTEAFF.